This TCR beta chain was found in a study of identical twins. The study, taken as a whole, reports: Models underpredicted monozygotic twin sharing of out-of-frame TCR alpha.

In regard to this clonotype: The antigen is not known.

Template switching supplied a universal primer site; unique molecular identifiers were carried on the cDNA. TCRdb analysed the 5' RACE reads with MiXCR anew, one entry per CDR3 protein. This table has about 340,000 distinct CDR3 sequences, 9% appearing once. With V trimmed by 0 bases and J by 3 bases, 4 bases remained unmatched. Germline-derived CDR1 and CDR2 are GTSNPN and SVGIG (reference sequence). CDR3 length: 16 residues. J is TRBJ1-5 and V is TRBV30; 11 bases fit TRBD1. The sequencing input was naive T cells sorted from blood. The receptor comes from a woman aged 50 to 65 in good health. The CDR3 protein is CAWSVRGQGDNQPQHF. CDR3 bases: TGTGCCTGGAGTGTAAGGGGACAGGGGGACAATCAGCCCCAGCATTTT.